The T cell receptor beta chain described here comes from a study of STAT5B mutations in CD4+ large granular lymphocyte leukemia. This was a survey-level run. Profiling relied on immunoSEQ multiplex PCR, and the TCRdb table lists in-frame clones only, not all of them. Of over 30,000 clones listed, 75% to 85% are singletons. Study results and limitations: Main leukemic clonotypes were patient-specific, but approximately 27% appeared at low frequency elsewhere.

Germline assignment: CDR1 SGHTA and CDR2 FQGNSA. The CDR3 is 14 residues long. To note about this clone: Its antigen is not identified. One end of the junction is discordant with germline, which a read error may explain.

V gene TRBV7-2 combines with J gene TRBJ1-5, with 7 bases aligning to TRBD1. The clonotype comes from a human donor in good health. Sequencing input: CD4+ T cells from blood buffy coats. CDR3 in amino acids: CASSAGTANLPQHF. DNA for the CDR3: TGTGCCAGCAGCGCCGGGACAGCCAATCTGCCCCAGCATTTT.